Only one count was recorded for the clone carrying this T cell receptor beta chain. The sample is drawn from a study of tumor-infiltrating lymphocytes in oesophageal squamous cell carcinoma. TCRdb analysed the PCR reads with MiXCR anew, one entry per CDR3 protein. The sample lists 10,000 to 15,000 distinct CDR3 sequences; about half were seen once. The CDR3 is made up of 15 amino acids. Germline V CDR1 and CDR2: MNHNS, SASEGT. V gave up 2 bases and J gave up 9 bases; unmatched junction bases: 10. The sample taken for sequencing was normal esophageal tissue next to the tumor. The receptor's source is a male donor with esophageal squamous cell carcinoma. The gene calls are TRBV6-1 and TRBJ2-1; 7 nucleotides agree with TRBD2. This chain's CDR3 is CASSESGGLVREQFF. The CDR3 bases are TGTGCCAGCAGTGAATCAGGTGGACTAGTTCGTGAGCAGTTCTTC.